A selection of T cell receptor beta chains follows, all from one sample in a study of T cell repertoires in aging, cancer and after chemotherapy. TCRdb analysed the multiplex PCR reads with MiXCR anew, one entry per CDR3 protein. In the table there are 9,500 to 11,000 distinct CDR3 sequences, 40% to 45% of which are singletons. The sample was blood. The receptor set was obtained from a human donor in good health. The conserved cysteine and the conserved F or W are not part of the CDR3 here.

v_gene: TRBV28
len: 13
CDR3aa: ASSRGTGGNQPQH

v_gene: TRBV5-1
len: 16
CDR3aa: ASSLWTGAAGGQETQY

v_gene: TRBV12-3/TRBV12-4
len: 12
CDR3aa: ASSTILAQETQY

v_gene: TRBV7-3
len: 13
CDR3aa: ASSPQGGGTDTQY

v_gene: TRBV13
len: 13
CDR3aa: ASSYGLAGQYEQY

v_gene: TRBV30
len: 12
CDR3aa: AWSPGPTNYGYT

v_gene: TRBV7-2
len: 13
CDR3aa: ASSPGLAGIYEQY

v_gene: TRBV20-1
len: 12
CDR3aa: SAIDGVVGEGYT

v_gene: TRBV20-1
len: 11
CDR3aa: SAPGDSGNTIY

v_gene: TRBV7-9
len: 14
CDR3aa: ASSPTSGIHGNEQF